Sequencing of this T cell receptor beta chain was carried out in a study of blood T cells in healthy people across ages. Study-level background: With template switching, about one barcoded beta molecule was captured per two T cells.

Next came a second PCR, run for about 6 to 12 cycles, which used a sample-barcoded 5' primer along with a J-beta primer mix. TCRdb ran MiXCR on the 5' RACE reads and lists one entry per CDR3 protein. The data contain about 640,000 distinct CDR3 sequences, approximately 50% of them singletons. General study results and limits: The study found more naive CD4+ cells and higher diversity in long-lived than aged donors.

About this clonotype itself: What it recognizes is unknown.

This TCR derives from a man between 60 and 75 years old in good health. The sequencing sample was made of blood.

CDR3 residues: CSARDLTGPTDTQYF. The CDR3 nucleotides are TGCAGTGCTAGAGATCTTACGGGGCCTACAGATACGCAGTATTTT. V usage is TRBV20-1 and J usage is TRBJ2-3; the D call may be TRBD1 or TRBD2 (5 bases each). This CDR3 has 15 residues. In germline, CDR1 is DFQATT, CDR2 SNEGSKA (reference sequence). V was pared by 0 bases and J by 3 bases, with 13 bases between.